This T cell receptor (beta chain) was sequenced during a study of spatial heterogeneity in lung cancer. The CDR3 loop spans 16 amino acids. Trimming removed 4 bases at V and 4 bases at J, with 18 bases between. Germline CDR1 and CDR2: SGHRS and YFSETQ. This clonotype was seen at least ten times. The time point: blood at routine non-recurrence follow-up after resection. Whole RNA, isolated from tumor, nontumor lung or frozen PBMC, was sequenced without prior sorting. Every TCR cDNA molecule carried a tag that served as a unique molecular identifier. TCRdb ran MiXCR on the 5' RACE reads and lists one entry per CDR3 protein. The data contain around 98,000 distinct CDR3 sequences, around 19% of them seen just once; the ten biggest clones take up about a fifth.

This sequence was found in a male donor with early-stage non-small cell lung cancer. The sequencing here drew on PBMCs, taken at follow-up. The gene calls are TRBV5-1 and TRBJ2-1, with D possibly matching TRBD1 (6 bases). CDR3 coding DNA: TGCGCCAGCAGCCCGGGTACCGGGACAAATTACAATGAGCAGTTCTTC. Translated, it gives CASSPGTGTNYNEQFF.